The next 4 T cell receptor beta chains were all read from a single sample in a study of T cell responses to AZD1222 COVID-19 vaccine. Libraries were prepared by immunoSEQ multiplex PCR; TCRdb keeps only in-frame clonotypes and omits some of them. The data contain 90,000 to 95,000 clones, under 90% of them singletons. This specimen was peripheral blood, taken on day 0 of AZD1222 vaccination. The receptors originated from an adult in good health.

The chain uses TRBV19 and TRBJ1-3; tentatively, D is TRBD1 (6 bases). V lost 8 bases, J lost 0 bases, and 17 bases lay in between. The CDR3 totals 16 residues. CDR1 LNHDA and CDR2 SQIVND come from the germline V gene (reference sequence). DNA of the CDR3: TGTGCCAGTCGGAACAGGGCCTTCAACTCTGGAAACACCATATATTTT. Amino acids: CASRNRAFNSGNTIYF.

The chain is built from TRBV19 and TRBJ1-1; tentatively, D is TRBD1 (5 bases). CDR1 LNHDA and CDR2 SQIVND come from the germline V gene (reference sequence). The ends were cut back, 4 bases at V and 3 bases at J, with 18 bases in the middle. The CDR3 consists of 16 residues. CDR3: CASSTTIGGGDTEAFF. In DNA, the CDR3 is TGTGCCAGTAGTACCACGATCGGGGGAGGGGACACTGAAGCTTTCTTT.

The chain has TRBV7-6 and TRBJ1-4, with 10 nucleotides matching TRBD1. V lost 5 bases, J lost 8 bases, and 8 bases stayed unmatched. The CDR3 runs to 15 residues. Germline-derived CDR1 and CDR2 are SGHVS and FNYEAQ. This CDR3 reads CASSPGTGEGEKLFF. The CDR3 nucleotides are TGTGCCAGCAGCCCCGGGACAGGGGAGGGAGAAAAACTGTTTTTT.

There are a few counts of this clone. The V and J genes are TRBV5-1 and TRBJ1-1, with D possibly TRBD1 on 5 matching bases. V shed 0 bases and J shed 5 bases, with 20 bases lying between them. Germline V gene sequence: CDR1 SGHRS, CDR2 YFSETQ. The CDR3 contains 17 residues. CDR3 protein: CASSLVGQGPLGTEAFF. The CDR3 DNA reads TGCGCCAGCAGCTTGGTCGGGCAGGGCCCTTTGGGTACTGAAGCTTTCTTT.